This note documents a single T cell receptor (beta chain) sequence. CDR1 and CDR2 (germline): MNHEY, SVGEGT. The CDR3 is 15 residues long. J lost 3 bases, V lost 4 bases, and 9 bases had no gene match. These data belong to a study of T-cell reconstitution after alpha-beta-depleted transplantation in children. Preparation of the TCRbeta library involved a method that used unique molecular identifiers. One entry per CDR3 protein, called by TCRdb with MiXCR from the PCR reads. This table has approximately 340,000 distinct CDR3 sequences, 10% appearing once. The sequence derives from a human donor who donated a stem cell graft to a child with acute lymphoblastic leukemia. Sequencing was performed on PBMCs from the stem cell graft donor, taken from the stem cell graft. V gene TRBV6-2 or TRBV6-3 combines with J gene TRBJ2-7; 7 positions agree with TRBD2. This CDR3 is CASSSWTSPLYEQYF. DNA of the CDR3: TGTGCCAGCAGTTCCTGGACTAGTCCCCTCTACGAGCAGTACTTC.